A single sample gave rise to the 8 T cell receptor beta chains below, sequenced in a study of OX40 agonist ivuxolimab in advanced cancers. Sequencing was performed with immunoSEQ multiplex PCR; in TCRdb, only in-frame clones are kept and a portion is missing. In the table there are 20,000 to 25,000 clones, 60% to 85% of which are singletons. Sequences were derived from CD4+ or CD8+ T cells sorted from blood, sampled in a trial of the OX40 agonist ivuxolimab. The receptors were gathered from an adult with an advanced solid tumor such as melanoma, head and neck, liver or kidney cancer.

V and J are TRBV30 and TRBJ2-5, with D hard to call. Trimming stripped 3 bases from V and 1 base from J, with 15 bases between. The CDR3 is 15 residues long. From germline, CDR1 is GTSNPN and CDR2 SVGIG (reference sequence). CDR3 sequence: CAWRPSWAGQETQYF. For the CDR3, the DNA is TGTGCCTGGAGACCCTCGTGGGCAGGCCAAGAGACCCAGTACTTC.

This clone was counted only a few times. The chain employs TRBV4-2 and TRBJ2-5; D is possibly TRBD1 (6 bases). Germline V gene sequence: CDR1 LGHNA, CDR2 YNFKEQ. Trimming stripped 2 bases from V and 5 bases from J, with 12 bases between. This CDR3 is 14 amino acids long. The CDR3 sequence is CASSQKGVSETQYF. CDR3 nucleotide sequence: TGTGCCAGCAGCCAAAAGGGGGTGTCGGAGACCCAGTACTTC.

The J gene is TRBJ2-3, the V gene TRBV28; possibly TRBD2 for D (6 bases). Trimming stripped 5 bases from V and 0 bases from J, with 12 bases between. The germline V gene has CDR1 MDHEN and CDR2 SYDVKM. The CDR3 has 15 residues. CDR3 residues: CASSPLAFSTDTQYF. The CDR3 coding sequence is TGTGCCAGCAGTCCGCTAGCGTTTAGCACAGATACGCAGTATTTT.

The chain joins TRBV2 to TRBJ2-1; no reliable D call. Trimming took 3 bases from V and 9 from J, leaving 9 bases between them. CDR1 and CDR2 (germline): SNHLY, FYNNEI. The CDR3 runs 12 residues. The CDR3 sequence: CASSDSSSEQFF. Here the CDR3 DNA reads TGTGCCAGCAGTGATAGTAGCAGTGAGCAGTTCTTC.

The chain's CDR3 is CASSHLGTSGAANTQYF. The DNA of the CDR3 is TGCGCCAGCAGCCACCTGGGGACTAGCGGGGCGGCAAATACGCAGTATTTT. The chain links TRBV4-3 to TRBJ2-3, with 13 nucleotides matching TRBD2. Germline V gene data show CDR1 as LGHNA and CDR2 as YSLEER. CDR3 length: 17 residues. V lost 3 bases to trimming and J lost 7 bases; unmatched junction nucleotides: 10.

The V gene is TRBV4-1, the J gene TRBJ2-7, with D unresolved. The CDR3 has 15 amino acids. Germline assignment: CDR1 MGHRA and CDR2 YSYEKL. Trimming removed 1 base at V and 2 bases at J, with 12 bases between. CDR3 bases: TGCGCCAGCAGCCAAGGGGCCACACGAACCTACGAGCAGTACTTC. Amino acid sequence: CASSQGATRTYEQYF.

The chain employs TRBV7-2 and TRBJ1-2, with D unresolved. This CDR3 comprises 15 residues. Per germline, CDR1 SGHTA and CDR2 FQGNSA. V was cut by 5 bases and J by 7 bases, with 20 bases left in between. DNA of the CDR3: TGTGCCAGCAGCCAAGGCCCACTCCATGAAATTGGCTACACCTTC. Translating it yields CASSQGPLHEIGYTF.

The genes are TRBV9 and TRBJ2-3; TRBD1 agrees at 9 bases. The CDR3 totals 17 residues. Germline V gene data show CDR1 as SGDLS and CDR2 as YYNGEE. The V segment lost 1 base and the J segment 4 bases; nucleotides outside the gene matches: 10. The CDR3 DNA is TGTGCCAGCAGCGTACCCGGGACAGGGACGAGGTCAGATACGCAGTATTTT. Its protein product is CASSVPGTGTRSDTQYF. Full variable domain (rest looked up from reference TRBV9 and TRBJ2-3): DSGVTQTPKHLITATGQRVTLRCSPRSGDLSVYWYQQSLDQGLQFLIQYYNGEERAKGNILERFSAQQFPDLHSELNLSSLELGDSALYFCASSVPGTGTRSDTQYFGPGTRLTVL.